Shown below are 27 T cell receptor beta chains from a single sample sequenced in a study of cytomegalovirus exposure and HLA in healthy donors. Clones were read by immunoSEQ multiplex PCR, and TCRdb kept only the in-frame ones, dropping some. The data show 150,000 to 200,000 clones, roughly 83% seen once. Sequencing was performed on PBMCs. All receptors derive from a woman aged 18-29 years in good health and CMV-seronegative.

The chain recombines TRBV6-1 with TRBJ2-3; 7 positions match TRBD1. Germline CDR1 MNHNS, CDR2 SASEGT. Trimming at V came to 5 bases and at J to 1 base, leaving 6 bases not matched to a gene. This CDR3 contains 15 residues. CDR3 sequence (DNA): TGTGCCAGCAGTTTACGACAGGGCGGCACAGATACGCAGTATTTT. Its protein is CASSLRQGGTDTQYF.

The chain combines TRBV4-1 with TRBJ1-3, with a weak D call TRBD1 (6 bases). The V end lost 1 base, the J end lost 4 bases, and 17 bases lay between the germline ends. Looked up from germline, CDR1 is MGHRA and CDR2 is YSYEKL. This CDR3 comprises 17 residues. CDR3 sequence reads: CASSQGRQAVRGNTIYF. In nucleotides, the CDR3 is TGCGCCAGCAGCCAAGGTAGACAGGCAGTGAGGGGAAACACCATATATTTT.

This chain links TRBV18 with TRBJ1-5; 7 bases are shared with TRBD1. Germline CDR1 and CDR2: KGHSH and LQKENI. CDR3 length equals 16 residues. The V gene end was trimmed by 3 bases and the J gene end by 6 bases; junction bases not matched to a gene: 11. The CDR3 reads CASSPGTVRLGQPQHF. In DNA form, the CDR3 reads TGTGCCAGCTCACCCGGGACAGTCCGACTTGGTCAGCCCCAGCATTTT.

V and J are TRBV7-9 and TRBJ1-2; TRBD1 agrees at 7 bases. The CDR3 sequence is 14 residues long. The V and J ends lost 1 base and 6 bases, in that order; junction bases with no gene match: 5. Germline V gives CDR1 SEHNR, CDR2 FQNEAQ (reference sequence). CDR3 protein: CASSLGTGGDGYTF. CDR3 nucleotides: TGTGCCAGCAGCTTAGGGACAGGTGGGGATGGCTACACCTTC.

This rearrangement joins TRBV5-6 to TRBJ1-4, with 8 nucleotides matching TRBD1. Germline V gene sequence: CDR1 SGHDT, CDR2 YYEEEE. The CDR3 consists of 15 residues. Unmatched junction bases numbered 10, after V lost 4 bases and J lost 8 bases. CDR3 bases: TGTGCCAGCAGCCTCCGGACAGGGTGGGGGGAAAAACTGTTTTTT. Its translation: CASSLRTGWGEKLFF.

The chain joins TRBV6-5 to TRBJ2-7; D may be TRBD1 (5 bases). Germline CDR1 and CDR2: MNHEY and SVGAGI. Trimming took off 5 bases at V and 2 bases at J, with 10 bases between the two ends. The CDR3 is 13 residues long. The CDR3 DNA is TGTGCCAGCAGTGCAGGGCCCACCTACGAGCAGTACTTC. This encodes CASSAGPTYEQYF.

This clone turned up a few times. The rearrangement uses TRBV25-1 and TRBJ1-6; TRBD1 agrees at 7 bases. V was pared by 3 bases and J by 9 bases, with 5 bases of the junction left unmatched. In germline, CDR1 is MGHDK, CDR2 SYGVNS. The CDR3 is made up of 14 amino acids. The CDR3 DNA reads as TGTGCCAGCAGTGACTCTGGACAGGTTTCACCCCTCCACTTT. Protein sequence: CASSDSGQVSPLHF.

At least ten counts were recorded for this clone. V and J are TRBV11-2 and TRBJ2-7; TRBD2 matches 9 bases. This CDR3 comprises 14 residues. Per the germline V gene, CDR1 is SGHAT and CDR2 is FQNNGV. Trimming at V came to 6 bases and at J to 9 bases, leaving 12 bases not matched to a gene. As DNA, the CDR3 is TGTGCCAGCAGTTATATTGCTGCGGGACTAGCGCAGTACTTC. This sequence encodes CASSYIAAGLAQYF.

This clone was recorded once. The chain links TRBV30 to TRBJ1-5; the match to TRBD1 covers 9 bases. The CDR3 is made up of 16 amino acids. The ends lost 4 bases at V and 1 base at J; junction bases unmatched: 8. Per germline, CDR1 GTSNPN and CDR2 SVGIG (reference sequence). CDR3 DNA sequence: TGTGCCTGGACAATTACAGGGGGCGCGAGCAATCAGCCCCAGCATTTT. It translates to CAWTITGGASNQPQHF.

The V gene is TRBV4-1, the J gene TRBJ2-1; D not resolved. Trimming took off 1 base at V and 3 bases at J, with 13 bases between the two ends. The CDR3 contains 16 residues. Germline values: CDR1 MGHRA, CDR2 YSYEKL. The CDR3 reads CASSQGSARYYNEQFF. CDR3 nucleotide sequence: TGCGCCAGCAGCCAAGGTTCTGCGAGATACTACAATGAGCAGTTCTTC.

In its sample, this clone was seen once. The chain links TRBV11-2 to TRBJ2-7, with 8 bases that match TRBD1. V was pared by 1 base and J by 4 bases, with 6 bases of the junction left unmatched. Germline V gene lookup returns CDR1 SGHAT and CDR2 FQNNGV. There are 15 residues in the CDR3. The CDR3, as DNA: TGTGCCAGCAGCTTAGTCGCCAGGGGGCAGTACGAGCAGTACTTC. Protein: CASSLVARGQYEQYF.

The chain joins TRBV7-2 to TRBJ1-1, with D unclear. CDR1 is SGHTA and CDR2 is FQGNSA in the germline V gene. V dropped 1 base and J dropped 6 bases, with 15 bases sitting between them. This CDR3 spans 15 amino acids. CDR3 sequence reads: CASSLVPTMEAEAFF. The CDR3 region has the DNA TGTGCCAGCAGCTTAGTCCCCACAATGGAGGCTGAAGCTTTCTTT.

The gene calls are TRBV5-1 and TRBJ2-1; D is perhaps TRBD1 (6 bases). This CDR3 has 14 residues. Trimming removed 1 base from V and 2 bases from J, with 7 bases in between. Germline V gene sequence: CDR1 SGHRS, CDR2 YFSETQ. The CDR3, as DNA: TGCGCCAGCAGCTTGCAGGGGACCTACAATGAGCAGTTCTTC. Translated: CASSLQGTYNEQFF.

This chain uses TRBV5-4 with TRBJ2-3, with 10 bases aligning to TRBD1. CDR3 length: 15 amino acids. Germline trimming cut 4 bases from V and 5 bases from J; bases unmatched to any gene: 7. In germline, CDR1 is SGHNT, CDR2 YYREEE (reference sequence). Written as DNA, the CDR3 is TGTGCCAGCAGCGCGACAGGGGGCGTGAAAGATACGCAGTATTTT. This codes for CASSATGGVKDTQYF.

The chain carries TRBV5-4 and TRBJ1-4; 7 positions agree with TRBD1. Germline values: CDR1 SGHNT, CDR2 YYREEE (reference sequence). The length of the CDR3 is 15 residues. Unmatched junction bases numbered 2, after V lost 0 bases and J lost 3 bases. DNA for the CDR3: TGTGCCAGCAGCTTGGCCGGGACAGCTAATGAAAAACTGTTTTTT. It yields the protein CASSLAGTANEKLFF.

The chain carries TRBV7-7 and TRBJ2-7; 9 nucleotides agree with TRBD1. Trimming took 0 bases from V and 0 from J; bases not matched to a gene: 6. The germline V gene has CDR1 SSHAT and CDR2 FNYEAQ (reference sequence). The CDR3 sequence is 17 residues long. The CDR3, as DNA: TGTGCCAGCAGCTTAGCCCCTCCGGACAGGGGCTCCTACGAGCAGTACTTC. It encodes CASSLAPPDRGSYEQYF.

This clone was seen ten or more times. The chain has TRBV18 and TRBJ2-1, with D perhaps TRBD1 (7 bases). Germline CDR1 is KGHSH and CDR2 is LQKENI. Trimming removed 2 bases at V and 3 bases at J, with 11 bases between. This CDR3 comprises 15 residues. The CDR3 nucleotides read TGTGCCAGCTCACCAAGACAGGGAGGCTACAATGAGCAGTTCTTC. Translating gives CASSPRQGGYNEQFF.

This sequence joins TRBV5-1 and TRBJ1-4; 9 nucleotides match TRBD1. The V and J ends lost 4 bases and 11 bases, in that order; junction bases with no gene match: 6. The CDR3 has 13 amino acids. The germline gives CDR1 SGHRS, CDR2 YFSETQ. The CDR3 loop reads CASSGQGLGKLFF. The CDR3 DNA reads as TGCGCCAGCAGCGGACAGGGGCTTGGGAAACTGTTTTTT.

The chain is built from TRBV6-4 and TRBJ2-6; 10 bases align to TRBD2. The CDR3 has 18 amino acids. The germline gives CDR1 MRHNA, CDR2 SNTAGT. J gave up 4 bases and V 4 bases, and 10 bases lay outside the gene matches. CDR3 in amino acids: CASSALPSGSVGANVLTF. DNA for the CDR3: TGTGCCAGCAGTGCGCTTCCTAGCGGGAGTGTGGGGGCCAACGTCCTGACTTTC.

The CDR3 DNA reads TGCGCCAGCAGCTTGATGGTGGAGGGTAACTATGGCTACACCTTC. Protein product: CASSLMVEGNYGYTF. The chain links TRBV5-1 to TRBJ1-2; no firm D call. Trimming removed 1 base at V and 1 base at J, with 11 bases between. The germline gives CDR1 SGHRS, CDR2 YFSETQ. The CDR3 consists of 15 residues.

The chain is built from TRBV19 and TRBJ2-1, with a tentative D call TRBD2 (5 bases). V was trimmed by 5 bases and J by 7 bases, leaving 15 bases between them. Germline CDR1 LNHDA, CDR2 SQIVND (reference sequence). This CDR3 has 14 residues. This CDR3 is CASSGELHGNEQFF. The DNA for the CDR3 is TGTGCCAGTAGTGGGGAGCTACACGGGAATGAGCAGTTCTTC.

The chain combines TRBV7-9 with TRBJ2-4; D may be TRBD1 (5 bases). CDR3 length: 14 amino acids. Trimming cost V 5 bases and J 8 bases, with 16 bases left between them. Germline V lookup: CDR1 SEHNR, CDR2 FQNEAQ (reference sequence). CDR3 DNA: TGTGCCAGCAGCCCTGTCAGGGCCTCGGACATTCAGTACTTC. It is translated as CASSPVRASDIQYF.

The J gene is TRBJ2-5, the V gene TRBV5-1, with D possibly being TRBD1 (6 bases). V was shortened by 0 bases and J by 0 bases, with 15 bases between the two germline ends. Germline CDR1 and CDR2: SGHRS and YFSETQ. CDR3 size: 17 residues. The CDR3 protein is CASSLGFSGHDQETQYF. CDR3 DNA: TGCGCCAGCAGCTTGGGTTTTTCGGGACACGACCAAGAGACCCAGTACTTC. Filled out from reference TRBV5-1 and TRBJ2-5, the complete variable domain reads KAGVTQTPRYLIKTRGQQVTLSCSPISGHRSVSWYQQTPGQGLQFLFEYFSETQRNKGNFPGRFSGRQFSNSRSEMNVSTLELGDSALYLCASSLGFSGHDQETQYFGPGTRLLVL.

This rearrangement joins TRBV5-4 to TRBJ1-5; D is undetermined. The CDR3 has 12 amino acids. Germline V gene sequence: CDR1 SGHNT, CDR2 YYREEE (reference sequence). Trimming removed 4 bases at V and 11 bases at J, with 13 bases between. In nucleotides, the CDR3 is TGTGCCAGCAGCCCTATCGGAGGAGCCCAGCATTTT. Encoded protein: CASSPIGGAQHF.

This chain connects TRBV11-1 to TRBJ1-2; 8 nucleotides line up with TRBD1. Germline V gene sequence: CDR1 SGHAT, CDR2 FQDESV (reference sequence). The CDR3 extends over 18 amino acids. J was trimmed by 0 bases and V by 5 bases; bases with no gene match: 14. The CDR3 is CASSDAPTGDSSNYGYTF. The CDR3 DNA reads TGTGCCAGCAGCGACGCCCCGACAGGGGACTCTTCTAACTATGGCTACACCTTC.

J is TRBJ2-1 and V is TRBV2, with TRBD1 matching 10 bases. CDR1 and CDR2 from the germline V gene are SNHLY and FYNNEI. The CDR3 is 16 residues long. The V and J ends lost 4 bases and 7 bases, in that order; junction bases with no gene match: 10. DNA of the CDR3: TGTGCCAGCAGTGCCTCGGGACAGGGGATCAAGAATGAGCAGTTCTTC. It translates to CASSASGQGIKNEQFF. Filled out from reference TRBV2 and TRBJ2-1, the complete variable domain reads EPEVTQTPSHQVTQMGQEVILRCVPISNHLYFYWYRQILGQKVEFLVSFYNNEISEKSEIFDDQFSVERPDGSNFTLKIRSTKLEDSAMYFCASSASGQGIKNEQFFGPGTRLTVL.

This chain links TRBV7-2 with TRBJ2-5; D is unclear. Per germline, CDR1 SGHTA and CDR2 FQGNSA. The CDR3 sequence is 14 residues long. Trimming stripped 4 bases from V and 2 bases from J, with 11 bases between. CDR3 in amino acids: CASSSLVTQETQYF. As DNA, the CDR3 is TGTGCCAGCAGCTCCCTAGTAACTCAAGAGACCCAGTACTTC.